Sequencing of this TCR beta chain was carried out in a study of blood T cell repertoires in COVID-19. The data were produced by immunoSEQ multiplex PCR, yet TCRdb's version contains in-frame clones alone and is incomplete. Found here are a few hundred thousand clones, 85% to 90% of them singletons; the top ten hold over 0.95%. J gave up 1 base and V 3 bases, and 7 bases lay outside the gene matches. Looked up from germline, CDR1 is SGHRS and CDR2 is YFSETQ. This CDR3 is 17 amino acids long. The source material was PBMCs or T cells enriched from blood (not recorded which). The V and J genes are TRBV5-1 and TRBJ2-2; TRBD1 agrees at 9 bases. The sequence came from a man younger than 35 who had recovered from COVID-19. The CDR3: CASSSLPGQGNTGELFF. For the CDR3, the DNA is TGCGCCAGCAGCTCTCTACCGGGACAGGGGAACACCGGGGAGCTGTTTTTT.